The 18 T cell receptor beta chains given below trace back to one sample, sequenced in a study of T-cell memory formation after mild COVID-19. In TCRdb, the 5' RACE reads were re-called with MiXCR into one record per CDR3 protein. Here the sample spans about 470,000 distinct CDR3 sequences, about 18% being singletons. The sample taken for sequencing was PBMCs or a T cell subset sorted from them (not recorded which). These receptors all come from an adult woman who had mild COVID-19 (a few samples of this study predate the infection). Cell type and time point are not known.

This clonotype was observed a few times. The junction does not match germline at one end; this may be a read error. This rearrangement joins TRBV12-3 or TRBV12-4 to TRBJ1-5; unclear D gene. The CDR3 spans 13 residues. CDR3 sequence reads: CAISFQEDSPQHF. The CDR3, as DNA: TGTGCCATCAGTTTTCAAGAGGACTCGCCCCAGCATTTT.

This clonotype has more than one count but fewer than ten. The V gene is TRBV4-1, the J gene TRBJ2-7; 8 bases match TRBD2. Unmatched junction bases numbered 13, after V lost 10 bases and J lost 5 bases. Looked up from germline, CDR1 is MGHRA and CDR2 is YSYEKL. The CDR3 covers 14 residues. CDR3 loop: CATSEETSADEQYF. Here the CDR3 DNA reads TGCGCCACCTCCGAAGAGACTAGCGCAGACGAGCAGTACTTC.

This clonotype occurred a few times. The chain joins TRBV24-1 to TRBJ2-1; 8 nucleotides match TRBD2. The germline CDR1 and CDR2 sequences are KGHDR and SFDVKD. V was pared by 2 bases and J by 3 bases, with 8 bases of the junction left unmatched. This CDR3 is built from 17 residues. The CDR3 loop reads CATSDSRLSGSYNEQFF. In nucleotides, the CDR3 is TGTGCCACCAGTGATTCTCGACTAAGCGGGAGCTACAATGAGCAGTTCTTC.

The chain joins TRBV27 to TRBJ2-2; 9 bases are a match to TRBD1. Germline V gene sequence: CDR1 MNHEY, CDR2 SMNVEV (reference sequence). The CDR3 covers 15 residues. The ends lost 6 bases at V and 7 bases at J; junction bases unmatched: 9. This CDR3 is CASRRGTGTGGELFF. CDR3 nucleotides: TGTGCCAGCAGAAGGGGGACAGGGACTGGCGGGGAGCTGTTTTTT.

This clonotype has more than one count but fewer than ten. The chain joins TRBV20-1 to TRBJ1-1; D not resolved. This CDR3 spans 13 amino acids. Looked up from germline, CDR1 is DFQATT and CDR2 is SNEGSKA (reference sequence). V lost 5 bases, J lost 5 bases, and 15 bases lay in between. The CDR3 nucleotides are TGCAGTGCTGTCGGGGTTAGAGGGACTGAAGCTTTCTTT. This translates into CSAVGVRGTEAFF.

In its sample, this clonotype was seen a few times. The chain combines TRBV12-3 or TRBV12-4 with TRBJ2-5; D possibly corresponds to TRBD2 (6 bases). The V gene lost 2 bases and the J gene lost 7 bases, with 14 bases spanning the gap. CDR3 length equals 14 residues. Here the CDR3 DNA reads TGTGCCAGCAGTTTAAGTGCGGGGTTAGGGACCCAGTACTTC. Protein sequence: CASSLSAGLGTQYF.

Only a few counts were recorded for this clonotype. The J gene is TRBJ2-3, the V gene TRBV24-1; no firm D call. The V end was cut by 1 base, the J end by 6 bases, with 16 bases between. CDR1 and CDR2 from the germline V gene are KGHDR and SFDVKD. CDR3 size: 16 residues. The CDR3 region is CATSDLNGSGLDTQYF. The CDR3 region has the DNA TGTGCCACCAGTGATTTAAACGGATCAGGATTGGATACGCAGTATTTT.

This clonotype was observed a handful of times. The chain is built from TRBV20-1 and TRBJ2-1, with D tentatively TRBD1 or TRBD2 (5 bases each). From germline, CDR1 is DFQATT and CDR2 SNEGSKA (reference sequence). The CDR3 totals 17 residues. Trimming removed 2 bases from V and 5 bases from J, with 22 bases in between. The DNA for the CDR3 is TGCAGTGCTAGACCTTACGGCGGGCAGGGTAGGGACAATGAGCAGTTCTTC. It specifies CSARPYGGQGRDNEQFF.

This clonotype turned up a few times. The chain couples TRBV5-1 to TRBJ2-7, with 11 bases that match TRBD1. CDR1 and CDR2 from the germline V gene are SGHRS and YFSETQ. CDR3 length: 16 residues. With 0 bases clipped from V and 4 bases from J, the junction kept 6 bases outside the gene matches. This CDR3 is CASSLAGQGVWYEQYF. CDR3 in DNA: TGCGCCAGCAGCTTGGCGGGACAGGGGGTTTGGTACGAGCAGTACTTC.

This clonotype was detected only a few times. The chain employs TRBV6-2 or TRBV6-3 and TRBJ2-6, with 7 positions matching TRBD1. From germline, CDR1 is MNHEY and CDR2 SVGEGT. The CDR3 extends over 19 amino acids. Germline trimming cut 3 bases from V and 0 bases from J; bases unmatched to any gene: 11. The CDR3, as DNA: TGTGCCAGCAGTTATGGGATTGGACAGGAGAGCTCTGGGGCCAACGTCCTGACTTTC. Protein sequence: CASSYGIGQESSGANVLTF.

This rearrangement joins TRBV4-3 to TRBJ2-3, with D maybe TRBD1 (6 bases). Germline values: CDR1 LGHNA, CDR2 YSLEER. This CDR3 is built from 16 residues. V was shortened by 1 base and J by 0 bases, with 11 bases between the two germline ends. This CDR3 reads CASSQAPGHSTDTQYF. The CDR3 DNA reads as TGCGCCAGCAGCCAAGCTCCGGGACACAGCACAGATACGCAGTATTTT.

This chain connects TRBV6-5 to TRBJ2-1; D gene unclear. This CDR3 has 13 amino acids. Per the germline V gene, CDR1 is MNHEY and CDR2 is SVGAGI. Trimming left V 0 bases short and J 5 bases short, with 5 bases between. In DNA, the CDR3 is TGTGCCAGCAGTTACTCCGGAGACAATGAGCAGTTCTTC. It codes for CASSYSGDNEQFF.

This sequence joins TRBV5-1 and TRBJ2-7; TRBD1 aligns across 9 bases. The length of the CDR3 is 14 residues. Germline loops: CDR1 SGHRS, CDR2 YFSETQ. Trimming took 4 bases from V and 5 from J; bases not matched to a gene: 7. The CDR3 here is CASSAGQGGNEQYF. The CDR3 DNA follows: TGCGCCAGCAGCGCGGGACAGGGAGGTAACGAGCAGTACTTC.

The rearrangement links TRBV6-2 or TRBV6-3 to TRBJ1-1, with TRBD1 matching over 9 bases. Looked up from germline, CDR1 is MNHEY and CDR2 is SVGEGT. V shed 2 bases, J shed 4 bases, and the junction held 2 bases outside the gene matches. The CDR3 runs 14 residues. The CDR3 loop is CASSYDRGFTEAFF. CDR3 nucleotides: TGTGCCAGCAGTTACGACAGGGGGTTCACTGAAGCTTTCTTT.

A few counts support this clonotype. This chain uses TRBV15 with TRBJ1-6; the D is unclear. Trimming removed 3 bases from V and 7 bases from J, with 19 bases in between. Germline lookup yields CDR1 LNHNV and CDR2 YYDKDF (reference sequence). This CDR3 has 17 amino acids. CDR3 nucleotides: TGTGCCACCAGCAGGGAGCCCTCCCAGGTTGGGAATTCACCCCTCCACTTT. It is translated as CATSREPSQVGNSPLHF.

This clonotype was detected a few times. The rearrangement links TRBV6-5 to TRBJ2-5; D gene uncertain. The CDR3 loop spans 10 amino acids. V shed 11 bases and J shed 4 bases, with 8 bases lying between them. Looked up from germline, CDR1 is MNHEY and CDR2 is SVGAGI. CDR3 coding DNA: TGTGCCCGTGTATCAGAGACCCAGTACTTC. As protein: CARVSETQYF.

The table lists this clonotype with a few counts. The chain joins TRBV7-9 to TRBJ2-7, with TRBD2 as a possible D gene (6 bases). The V end lost 11 bases, the J end lost 0 bases, and 17 bases lay between the germline ends. In germline, CDR1 is SEHNR, CDR2 FQNEAQ (reference sequence). The CDR3 runs to 14 residues. CDR3 region: CAFSREQDSYEQYF. The CDR3 DNA is TGTGCCTTCTCCCGGGAGCAGGACTCCTACGAGCAGTACTTC.

This clonotype was seen a few times. V is TRBV6-5 and J is TRBJ2-3; no firm D call. Germline V gene data show CDR1 as MNHEY and CDR2 as SVGAGI. The ends were cut back, 4 bases at V and 2 bases at J, with 13 bases in the middle. The CDR3 is made up of 15 amino acids. The CDR3 reads CASSSSRTDTDTQYF. The CDR3 DNA reads TGTGCCAGCAGTTCATCTAGGACGGACACAGATACGCAGTATTTT.